This record covers a single T cell receptor (beta chain). Sequenced by immunoSEQ multiplex PCR; TCRdb stores in-frame clones only, minus some. The sample has some 1,600 clones, around 20% seen once. The length of the CDR3 is 13 residues. The germline V and J ends were trimmed by 5 bases and 10 bases, with 12 bases remaining between them. Germline V gives CDR1 MNHGY, CDR2 SAAAGT. This entry comes from a study of T cells in localized non-small cell lung cancer. V gene TRBV6-8 combines with J gene TRBJ1-6, with D uncertain. Sequencing used normal lung tissue next to the tumor, obtained before any cancer treatment. The sequence was obtained from an older male donor with stage III squamous cell lung carcinoma. CDR3 nucleotides: TGTGCCAGCAGTGACAAGACTGGGTCACCCCTCCACTTT. It specifies CASSDKTGSPLHF.